This T cell receptor beta chain comes out of a study of long-term antiretroviral therapy in people with HIV (dated by TCRdb to 2022 to 2024). Context from the whole study: Collection of the earliest samples took place about a decade ahead of the 2015 WHO recommendation for immediate ART, at a time when ART was typically delayed until CD4 counts fell. A retrospective serial study tested whether changes in peripheral blood TRB repertoire composition and diversity were associated with ART initiation and durable HIV suppression. A total of about 200 cryopreserved PBMC samples were contributed to the cohort by 30 adults with confirmed HIV infection, with samples collected serially over a mean of approximately six years (range 1-12). Of the 30 to 35 participants with HIV, about a dozen were female. No cross-contamination during QIAcube processing was shown when test extractions of a monoclonal T-cell line were performed alongside over 25 polyclonal samples.

Participants were included only if at least one PBMC sample before ART initiation and at least two post-ART samples were available. All participants with HIV were treated in the United States of America. Cryopreserved samples of roughly 0.85-11 million PBMC were thawed and washed before DNA extraction. At the time of the earliest PBMC sample, participants with HIV were aged between roughly 20 and 55 years. PBMC samples were contributed by each participant from 1-4 timepoints before ART initiation and 2-8 timepoints after ART initiation, with a median of 7 samples. Serial HIV viral load, CD4+ T-cell count, ART history and demographic data were obtained for every participant. Using a Qiagen kit on a QIAcube, genomic DNA was extracted from unsorted PBMC, with samples processed in batches of 12. The germline V gene provides CDR1 LGHNA and CDR2 YSLEER. Trimming takes 1 base from V and 1 base from J, and the germline ends sit 5 bases apart. The CDR3 sequence holds 13 residues, the cysteine and phenylalanine included. CDR3 DNA is the only sequence kept; it has 39 bases, read in frame from the first base.

Worth noting for this clone: Its antigen has not been determined. Per-nucleotide qualities are absent, and no much larger clonotype sits a single base away.

The immunoSEQ hsTCRB v3.0 assay was used at survey level resolution for TRB variable region sequencing. A depth of about 40,000-50,000 T-cell genomes per sample was targeted for TRB sequencing. An Illumina MiSeq with a v3 150-cycle kit was used to sequence the pooled TRB libraries. In the original analysis: Repertoire analysis ran in R within a reproducible Nextflow workflow covering QC, data transformation and analysis. LymphoSeq2, an R package for exploring AIRR-Seq data, was used to implement custom analyses. After excluding a few samples that yielded fewer than 5000 total TRB sequences, under 200 HIV repertoires remained for analysis. Of the roughly 190 retained HIV repertoires, under 65 were collected before and about 130 after ART initiation. Each repertoire was downsampled to 5000 TRB nucleotide sequences, and summary statistics were averaged across 100 downsampling iterations. The analysis kept only TRB sequences whose CDR3 regions were at least seven amino acids long. Diversity was assessed using a clonality score derived from Shannon entropy and using the Gini coefficient. In repertoire networks, the top 5000 CDR3 amino acid sequences were linked whenever an edit distance of one separated two sequences. GLIPH2 predicted antigen specificity groups and MHC restriction for TRB CDR3 amino acid sequences. To flag known associations with CMV, EBV, HIV or tissue antigens, CDR3 amino acid sequences were compared against VDJdb and McPAS-TCR. Pre-ART, post-ART and control groups were compared with Wilcoxon signed-rank tests and Holm-Bonferroni correction. TCRdb stores this immuneACCESS table with in-frame sequences only. Part of the clones is absent; in the studies checked, under half of the shortfall reflects unresolved V genes, and no reason is known for the rest. The V and J calls and clone size are taken from that table; D and trimming were inferred from the DNA. The sample table records over 25,000 clones; more than 75% of these occur just once. Together, the top ten hold roughly 4.1% of the sample.

What the work shows at the level of the full study, not this receptor alone: Starting ART was linked to a significant rise in TRB diversity, yet even with long-term ART the diversity remained significantly lower than in transplant donor controls. Samples dated from about 2003 to 2018, and the ART regimens used may be less effective than current ones. Limited PBMC availability meant only the TCR beta chain was sequenced, without alpha chain pairing. No data were available on ART adherence, viral resistance or therapy changes, limiting inferences about post-ART repertoire changes. Because cell numbers in pre-ART samples were limited, unsorted PBMC were profiled instead of sorted CD4+ and CD8+ T cells. HIV repertoires had narrower CDR3 length ranges than controls, and the network structure suggested an antigen-experienced repertoire that shifted only slightly toward naive after ART. The repertoire was dominated across all time points by expanded TRB clones identified before ART initiation, although this dominance was seen to fluctuate and to decrease in many PLHIV after ART.

Material: unsorted PBMCs, obtained 0.5 years after starting antiretroviral therapy. The receptor was derived from a young woman with HIV. Here the chain combines TRBV4-3 and TRBJ2-7; there is no confident call for the D gene. The nucleotide sequence is TGCGCCAGCAGCCAAGGAACATCCTACGAGCAGTACTTC. Its translation is CASSQGTSYEQYF.